This entry describes one T cell receptor (beta chain). Multiplex touch-down PCR with TRB-A/B primers amplified rearranged V-D-J TRB sequences. MiXCR was run by TCRdb on the multiplex PCR reads, yielding one entry per CDR3 protein. Counted here are around 7,700 distinct CDR3 sequences, roughly half occurring once; the ten biggest clones make up roughly 4%. TCR beta rearrangements were amplified from peripheral blood genomic DNA. This specimen comes from a study of T cell repertoires in aging, cancer and after chemotherapy. Study-wide context: Glioblastoma patients receiving temozolomide-based therapy gave paired samples before and after chemotherapy.

The CDR3 sequence is 12 residues long. V was cut by 7 bases and J by 1 base, with 8 bases left in between. Germline V lookup: CDR1 MNHNY, CDR2 SVGAGI (reference sequence). The J gene is TRBJ2-7, the V gene TRBV6-6; D is ambiguous. The specimen sequenced was blood. This receptor was obtained from a human donor with a solid tumor. The CDR3 region is CASNVGSYEQYF. The CDR3 DNA is TGTGCCAGCAATGTGGGATCCTACGAGCAGTACTTC.